The clone carrying this TCR beta chain has just one count. Its cognate antigen is unknown. This sample includes further DNA sequences coding for the same CDR3. This record belongs to a study of cytomegalovirus exposure and HLA in healthy donors. Study-level points and caveats: According to a later analysis, donors in an Asian-associated ancestry cluster reportedly had fewer N-insertions than the roughly 670-donor mean. Researchers had no immune exposure information except CMV serostatus available.

The CDR3 is 13 amino acids. Germline values: CDR1 KGHSH, CDR2 LQKENI. V dropped 3 bases and J dropped 5; count of bases not matched to a gene: 3. PCR amplification relied on 60 Vbeta primers (plus 13 Jbeta primers). Original methodology: Per a later analysis, the number of unique TCR beta chains was roughly 87 million, of which 8.5 million to 11 million were shared. Generated by immunoSEQ multiplex PCR, the TCRdb table keeps only in-frame clones and is missing some. D and trimming come from the DNA, and the V and J calls and clone size come from that table. The sample holds roughly 120,000 clones, around three quarters seen once.

The TCR comes from a young woman in good health and CMV-seropositive. The chain carries TRBV18 and TRBJ2-7, with 8 bases matching TRBD1. The sequencing input was PBMCs. The CDR3 DNA is TGTGCCAGCTCACCTGGACAGGGTGACGAGCAGTACTTC. Protein sequence: CASSPGQGDEQYF.